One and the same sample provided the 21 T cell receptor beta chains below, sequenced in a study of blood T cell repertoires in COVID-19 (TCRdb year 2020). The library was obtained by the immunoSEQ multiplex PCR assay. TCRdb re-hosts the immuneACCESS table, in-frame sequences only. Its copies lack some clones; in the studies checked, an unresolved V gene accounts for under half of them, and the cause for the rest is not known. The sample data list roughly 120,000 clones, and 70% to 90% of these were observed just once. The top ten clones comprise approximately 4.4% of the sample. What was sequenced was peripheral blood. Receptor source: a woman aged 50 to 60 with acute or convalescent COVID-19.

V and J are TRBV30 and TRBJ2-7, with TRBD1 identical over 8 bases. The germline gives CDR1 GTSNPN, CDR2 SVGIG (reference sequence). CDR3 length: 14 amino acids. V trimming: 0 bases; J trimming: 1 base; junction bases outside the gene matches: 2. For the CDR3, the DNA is TGTGCCTGGAGTGTACAGGGGGGATCCTACGAGCAGTACTTC. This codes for CAWSVQGGSYEQYF. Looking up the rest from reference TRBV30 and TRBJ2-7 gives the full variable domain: SQTIHQWPATLVQPVGSPLSLECTVEGTSNPNLYWYRQAAGRGLQLLFYSVGIGQISSEVPQNLSASRPQDRQFILSSKKLLLSDSGFYLCAWSVQGGSYEQYFGPGTRLTVT.

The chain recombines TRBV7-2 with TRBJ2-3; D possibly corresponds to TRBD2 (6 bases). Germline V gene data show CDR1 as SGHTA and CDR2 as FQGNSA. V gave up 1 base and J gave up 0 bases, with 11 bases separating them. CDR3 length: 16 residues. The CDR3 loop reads CASSLVGLASTDTQYF. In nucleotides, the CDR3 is TGTGCCAGCAGCTTAGTGGGACTCGCTAGCACAGATACGCAGTATTTT.

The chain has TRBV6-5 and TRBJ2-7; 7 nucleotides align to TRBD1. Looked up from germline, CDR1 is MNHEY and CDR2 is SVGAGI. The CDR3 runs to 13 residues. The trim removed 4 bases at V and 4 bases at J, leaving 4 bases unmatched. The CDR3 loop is CASSSGGRYEQYF. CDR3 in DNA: TGTGCCAGCAGTTCAGGGGGTAGATACGAGCAGTACTTC.

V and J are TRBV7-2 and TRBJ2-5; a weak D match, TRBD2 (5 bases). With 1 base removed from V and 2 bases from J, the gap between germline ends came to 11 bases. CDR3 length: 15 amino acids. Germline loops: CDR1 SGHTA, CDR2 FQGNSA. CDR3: CASSLVRAAQETQYF. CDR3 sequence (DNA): TGTGCCAGCAGCTTAGTGAGGGCAGCTCAAGAGACCCAGTACTTC. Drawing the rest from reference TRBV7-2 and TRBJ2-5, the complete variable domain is GAGVSQSPSNKVTEKGKDVELRCDPISGHTALYWYRQSLGQGLEFLIYFQGNSAPDKSGLPSDRFSAERTGGSVSTLTIQRTQQEDSAVYLCASSLVRAAQETQYFGPGTRLLVL.

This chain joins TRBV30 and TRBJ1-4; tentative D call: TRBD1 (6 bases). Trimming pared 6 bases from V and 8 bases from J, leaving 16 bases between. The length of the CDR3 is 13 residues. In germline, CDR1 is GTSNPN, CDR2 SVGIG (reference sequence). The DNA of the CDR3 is TGTGCCTGTAATCCGGGACAAAGGGAAAAACTGTTTTTT. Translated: CACNPGQREKLFF.

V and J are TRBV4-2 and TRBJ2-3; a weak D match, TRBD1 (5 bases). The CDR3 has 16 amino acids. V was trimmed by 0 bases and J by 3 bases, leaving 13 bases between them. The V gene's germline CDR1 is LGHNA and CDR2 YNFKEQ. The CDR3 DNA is TGTGCCAGCAGCCAAGAAGGGCAGGGCAGAACAGATACGCAGTATTTT. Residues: CASSQEGQGRTDTQYF.

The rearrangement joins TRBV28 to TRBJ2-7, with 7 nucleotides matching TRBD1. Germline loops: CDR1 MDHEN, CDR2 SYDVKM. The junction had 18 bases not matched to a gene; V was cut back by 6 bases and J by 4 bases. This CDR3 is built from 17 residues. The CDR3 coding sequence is TGTGCCAGCAGGCTACAGGACCGACAGGGCGGTGGGTACGAGCAGTACTTC. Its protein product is CASRLQDRQGGGYEQYF.

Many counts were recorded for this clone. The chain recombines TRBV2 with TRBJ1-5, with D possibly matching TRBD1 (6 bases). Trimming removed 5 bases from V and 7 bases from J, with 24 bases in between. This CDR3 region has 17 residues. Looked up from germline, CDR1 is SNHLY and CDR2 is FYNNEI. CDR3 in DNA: TGTGCCAGCAGTTCCACAGCGGGGGGGCCGCGCGAGCAGCCCCAGCATTTT. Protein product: CASSSTAGGPREQPQHF.

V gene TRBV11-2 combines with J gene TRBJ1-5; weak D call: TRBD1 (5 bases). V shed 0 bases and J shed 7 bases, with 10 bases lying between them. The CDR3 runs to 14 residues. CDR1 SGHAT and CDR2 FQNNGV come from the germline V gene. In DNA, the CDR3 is TGTGCCAGCAGCTTAGAACCAGGGCTGCAGCCCCAGCATTTT. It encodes CASSLEPGLQPQHF.

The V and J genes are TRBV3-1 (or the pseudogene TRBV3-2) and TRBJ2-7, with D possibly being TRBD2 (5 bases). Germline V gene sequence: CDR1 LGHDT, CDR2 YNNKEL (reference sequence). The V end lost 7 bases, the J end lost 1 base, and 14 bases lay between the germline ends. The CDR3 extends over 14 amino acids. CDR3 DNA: TGTGCCAGCACCCCCTCGCGGGTATCCTACGAGCAGTACTTC. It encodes CASTPSRVSYEQYF.

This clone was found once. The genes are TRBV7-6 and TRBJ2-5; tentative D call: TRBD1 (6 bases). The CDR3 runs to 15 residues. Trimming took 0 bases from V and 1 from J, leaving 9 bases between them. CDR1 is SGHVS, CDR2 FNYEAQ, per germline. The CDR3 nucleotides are TGTGCCAGCAGCTTAGCGGGGGCCCTCCAAGAGACCCAGTACTTC. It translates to CASSLAGALQETQYF.

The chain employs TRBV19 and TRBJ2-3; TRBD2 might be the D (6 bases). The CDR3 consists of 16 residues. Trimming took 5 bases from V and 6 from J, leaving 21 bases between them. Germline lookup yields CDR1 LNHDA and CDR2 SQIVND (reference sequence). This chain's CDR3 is CASSSPRDLSGDTQYF. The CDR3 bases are TGTGCCAGTAGTTCTCCCCGGGACTTGAGTGGCGATACGCAGTATTTT.

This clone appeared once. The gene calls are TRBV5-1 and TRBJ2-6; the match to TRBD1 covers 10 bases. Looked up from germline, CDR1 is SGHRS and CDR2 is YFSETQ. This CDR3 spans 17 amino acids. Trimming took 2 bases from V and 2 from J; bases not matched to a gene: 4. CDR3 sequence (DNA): TGCGCCAGCAGCTTAAGGACAGGGGGAACTGGGGCCAACGTCCTGACTTTC. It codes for CASSLRTGGTGANVLTF.

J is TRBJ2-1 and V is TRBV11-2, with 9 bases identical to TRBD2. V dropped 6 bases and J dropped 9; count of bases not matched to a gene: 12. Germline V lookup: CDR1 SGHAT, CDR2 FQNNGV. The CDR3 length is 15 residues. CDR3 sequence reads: CASRPPAGGPGEQFF. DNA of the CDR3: TGTGCCAGCAGACCCCCGGCGGGAGGGCCTGGTGAGCAGTTCTTC.

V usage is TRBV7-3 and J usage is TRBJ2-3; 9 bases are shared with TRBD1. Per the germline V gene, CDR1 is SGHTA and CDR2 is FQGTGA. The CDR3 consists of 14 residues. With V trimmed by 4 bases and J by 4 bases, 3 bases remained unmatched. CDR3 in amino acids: CASSSGTGSDTQYF. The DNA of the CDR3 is TGTGCCAGCAGCTCCGGGACAGGGTCAGATACGCAGTATTTT.

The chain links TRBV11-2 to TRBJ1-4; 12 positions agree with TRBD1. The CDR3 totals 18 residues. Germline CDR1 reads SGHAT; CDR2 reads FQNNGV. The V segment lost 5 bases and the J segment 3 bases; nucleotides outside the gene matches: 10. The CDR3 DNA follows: TGTGCCAGCAGCGCCGGGACAGGGGGCGGGAGAGCTAATGAAAAACTGTTTTTT. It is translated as CASSAGTGGGRANEKLFF.

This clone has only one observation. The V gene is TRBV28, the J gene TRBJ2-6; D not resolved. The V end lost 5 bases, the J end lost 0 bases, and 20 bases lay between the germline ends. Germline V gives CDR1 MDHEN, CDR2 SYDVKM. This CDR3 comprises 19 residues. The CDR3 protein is CASSLKQLRSSSGANVLTF. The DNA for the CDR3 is TGTGCCAGCAGTCTGAAACAGCTACGATCCTCCTCTGGGGCCAACGTCCTGACTTTC.

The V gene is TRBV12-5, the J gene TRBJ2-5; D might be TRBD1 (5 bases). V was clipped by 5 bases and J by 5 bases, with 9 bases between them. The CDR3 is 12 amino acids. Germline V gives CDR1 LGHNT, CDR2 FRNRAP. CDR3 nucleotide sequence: TGTGCTAGTGGTCCAGGGTGGGAGACCCAGTACTTC. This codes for CASGPGWETQYF.

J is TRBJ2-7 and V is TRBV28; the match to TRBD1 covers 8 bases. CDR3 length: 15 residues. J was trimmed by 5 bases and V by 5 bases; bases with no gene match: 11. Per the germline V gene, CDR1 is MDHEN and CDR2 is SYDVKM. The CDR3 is CASSGRSAGGDEQYF. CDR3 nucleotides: TGTGCCAGCAGTGGCCGAAGCGCAGGGGGCGACGAGCAGTACTTC.

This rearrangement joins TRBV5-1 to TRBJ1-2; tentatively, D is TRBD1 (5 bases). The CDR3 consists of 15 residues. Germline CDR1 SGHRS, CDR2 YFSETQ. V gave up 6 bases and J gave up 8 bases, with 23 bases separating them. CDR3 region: CASMTPGRRVEGYTF. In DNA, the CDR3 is TGCGCCAGCATGACCCCGGGACGGAGGGTGGAAGGCTACACCTTC.

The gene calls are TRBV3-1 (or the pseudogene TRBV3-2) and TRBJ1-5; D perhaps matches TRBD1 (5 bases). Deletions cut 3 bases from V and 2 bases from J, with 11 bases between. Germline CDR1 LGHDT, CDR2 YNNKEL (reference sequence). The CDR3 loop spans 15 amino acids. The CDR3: CASSQGGGGNQPQHF. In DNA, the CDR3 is TGTGCCAGCAGCCAGGGCGGGGGAGGCAATCAGCCCCAGCATTTT.